The clone carrying this T cell receptor beta chain appeared many times. The data originate from a study of metastatic and nonmetastatic thyroid tumors. V lost 8 bases and J 1 base, leaving 13 bases between the germline ends. This CDR3 is 14 amino acids long. In the authors' methods: Construction of a distant-metastasis classifier for papillary thyroid cancer relied on CDR3 differences across clinicopathological groups. TCRdb re-called the PCR reads via MiXCR. V and J calls and clone size were set by TCRdb, not the authors. The data hold over 35,000 clones, with roughly 14% observed a single time. Patients underwent thyroid surgery, and none had received any treatment before it.

This chain connects TRBV12-3 or TRBV12-4 to TRBJ2-3; D is possibly TRBD1 (5 bases). The sequence was obtained from a female donor with papillary thyroid cancer or a benign thyroid nodule (not recorded which). Some clones in this sample may be carry-over from other donors' samples. The sample comprised blood. The CDR3 nucleotides are TGTGCCAGCGGCCAGGGTATGGGCACAGATACGCAGTATTTT. As protein: CASGQGMGTDTQYF.